This entry concerns a single T cell receptor (beta chain). Its antigen is still unknown. Assay used: immunoSEQ multiplex PCR; TCRdb lists only in-frame clones, some missing. The data hold some 18,000 clones, with 87% observed a single time. The sample originates from a study of neoadjuvant nivolumab and ipilimumab in lung cancer. This CDR3 contains 15 residues. Germline V lookup: CDR1 GTSNPN, CDR2 SVGIG (reference sequence). J was trimmed by 5 bases and V by 3 bases; bases with no gene match: 9. Study-level results: Pathologic regression was not significantly tied to TCR clonality.

The clonotype originates from an adult with non-small cell lung cancer. The chain joins TRBV30 to TRBJ2-1; 8 bases map to TRBD2. The material was peripheral blood, obtained before neoadjuvant nivolumab, alone or with ipilimumab. The CDR3: CAWSRRLAGHNEQFF. In DNA, the CDR3 is TGTGCCTGGAGCCGCCGTCTAGCGGGTCACAATGAGCAGTTCTTC.